The 26 T cell receptor beta chains in this list originate from one sample, sequenced in a study of blood T cell repertoires in COVID-19 (dated by TCRdb to the early 2020s). Library prep was done by the immunoSEQ multiplex PCR assay. The source is immuneACCESS, and TCRdb retained only in-frame sequences with V and J called. Part of the clones is not carried over; for the studies checked, unresolved V genes explain less than half of this, and the remainder is unexplained. This sample has 150,000 to 200,000 clones in its table, and roughly 86% of those were observed once. The ten largest make up approximately 2.7% of the sample. The sequenced material came from peripheral blood. These receptors originate from a man aged 35-49 years with active or convalescent COVID-19.

This sequence joins TRBV7-9 and TRBJ2-4; no firm D call. CDR1 is SEHNR, CDR2 FQNEAQ, per germline (reference sequence). V was clipped by 1 base and J by 3 bases, with 22 bases between them. The CDR3 is 19 amino acids. Written as DNA, the CDR3 is TGTGCCAGCAGCTTAGTAGAAGGCAGTTTCACTACAAACAAAAACATTCAGTACTTC. It specifies CASSLVEGSFTTNKNIQYF.

The CDR3 sequence is CASREAGGQVNEQFF. CDR3 nucleotides: TGCGCCAGCCGGGAGGCGGGGGGGCAGGTAAATGAGCAGTTCTTC. The rearrangement uses TRBV5-1 and TRBJ2-1, with 9 positions matching TRBD2. The CDR3 consists of 15 residues. Germline values: CDR1 SGHRS, CDR2 YFSETQ. J lost 7 bases, V lost 7 bases, and 12 bases had no gene match.

Points on this clone: In the same sample, other DNA sequences code for this CDR3. This chain connects TRBV9 to TRBJ2-1; the D is unclear. CDR1 and CDR2 (germline): SGDLS, YYNGEE. This CDR3 has 14 residues. Trimming cost V 0 bases and J 0 bases, with 4 bases left between them. The CDR3: CASSVASSYNEQFF. The CDR3 nucleotides read TGTGCCAGCAGCGTAGCCAGCTCCTACAATGAGCAGTTCTTC.

The chain's CDR3 is CASSPGTSGGDTQYF. In nucleotides, the CDR3 is TGTGCCAGCAGCCCAGGGACTAGCGGGGGGGATACGCAGTATTTT. V usage is TRBV4-2 and J usage is TRBJ2-3, with TRBD2 matching 15 bases. Germline-derived CDR1 and CDR2 are LGHNA and YNFKEQ. V shed 4 bases, J shed 6 bases, and the junction held 2 bases outside the gene matches. The CDR3 extends over 15 amino acids.

This chain joins TRBV5-1 and TRBJ2-7, with a tentative D call TRBD1 (6 bases). The ends were cut back, 5 bases at V and 3 bases at J, with 15 bases in the middle. This CDR3 contains 14 residues. Germline lookup yields CDR1 SGHRS and CDR2 YFSETQ. This CDR3 is CASRPNIQGYEQYF. CDR3 nucleotides: TGCGCCAGCAGACCTAATATACAGGGCTACGAGCAGTACTTC.

V gene TRBV19 combines with J gene TRBJ1-1; 12 bases line up with TRBD1. V gave up 6 bases and J gave up 1 base; unmatched junction bases: 18. The CDR3 length is 20 residues. Germline V gene lookup returns CDR1 LNHDA and CDR2 SQIVND (reference sequence). The CDR3 loop reads CASRKATTGDRGLGNTEAFF. CDR3 bases: TGTGCCAGTAGAAAAGCAACCACCGGGGACAGGGGGCTTGGGAACACTGAAGCTTTCTTT. Using reference TRBV19 and TRBJ1-1 for the parts outside the CDR3, the full variable domain is DGGITQSPKYLFRKEGQNVTLSCEQNLNHDAMYWYRQDPGQGLRLIYYSQIVNDFQKGDIAEGYSVSREKKESFPLTVTSAQKNPTAFYLCASRKATTGDRGLGNTEAFFGQGTRLTVV.

The chain links TRBV2 to TRBJ2-5; TRBD1 agrees at 7 bases. CDR3 length: 14 amino acids. Losses at the gene ends were 0 bases for V and 5 bases for J; bases not matched to a gene: 3. Germline assignment: CDR1 SNHLY and CDR2 FYNNEI. The CDR3 DNA is TGTGCCAGCAGTGAAGCCTTGACAGGGGAGACCCAGTACTTC. It codes for CASSEALTGETQYF.

This clone has just one count. The chain has TRBV19 and TRBJ1-1; TRBD1 might be the D (6 bases). V was clipped by 4 bases and J by 1 base, with 13 bases between them. Germline-derived CDR1 and CDR2 are LNHDA and SQIVND (reference sequence). The CDR3 loop spans 15 amino acids. The CDR3 coding sequence is TGTGCCAGTAGTAGGATTGGCAGGGGGAACACTGAAGCTTTCTTT. It is translated as CASSRIGRGNTEAFF.

This chain joins TRBV6-5 and TRBJ2-1; D gene ambiguous. Trimming took off 6 bases at V and 0 bases at J, with 9 bases between the two ends. Germline lookup yields CDR1 MNHEY and CDR2 SVGAGI. CDR3 length equals 14 residues. The CDR3 spells CASRPSSSYNEQFF. The CDR3 DNA follows: TGTGCCAGCAGGCCCTCGAGCTCCTACAATGAGCAGTTCTTC.

J is TRBJ2-7 and V is TRBV5-1, with 8 bases lining up with TRBD2. J was trimmed by 3 bases and V by 1 base; bases with no gene match: 3. The CDR3 spans 14 residues. The germline gives CDR1 SGHRS, CDR2 YFSETQ. This CDR3 reads CASSLTGGDYEQYF. In DNA form, the CDR3 reads TGCGCCAGCAGCTTGACCGGGGGGGACTACGAGCAGTACTTC. The full variable domain, completed using reference TRBV5-1 and TRBJ2-7, is KAGVTQTPRYLIKTRGQQVTLSCSPISGHRSVSWYQQTPGQGLQFLFEYFSETQRNKGNFPGRFSGRQFSNSRSEMNVSTLELGDSALYLCASSLTGGDYEQYFGPGTRLTVT.

In its sample, this clone was seen a few times. The CDR3, as DNA: TGCGCCAGCAGCCAAGTTACCAATTTGCGGGAGCAGTACTTC. Translating gives CASSQVTNLREQYF. The chain recombines TRBV4-1 with TRBJ2-7; unclear D gene. Germline V gene lookup returns CDR1 MGHRA and CDR2 YSYEKL. Trimming took off 1 base at V and 7 bases at J, with 14 bases between the two ends. The CDR3 runs 14 residues.

V and J are TRBV28 and TRBJ2-7, with TRBD2 identical over 8 bases. Germline-derived CDR1 and CDR2 are MDHEN and SYDVKM. V lost 6 bases to trimming and J lost 3 bases; unmatched junction nucleotides: 10. The CDR3 runs 15 residues. CDR3 amino acids: CASSPASGRYYEQYF. In DNA, the CDR3 is TGTGCCAGCAGCCCCGCTAGCGGGCGATACTACGAGCAGTACTTC.

CDR3 loop: CSVEGPDSYEQYF. The CDR3 DNA is TGCAGCGTTGAAGGGCCTGACTCCTACGAGCAGTACTTC. This sequence joins TRBV29-1 and TRBJ2-7; the D is unclear. CDR3 size: 13 residues. V lost 1 base to trimming and J lost 0 bases, with 7 bases between them. CDR1 is SQVTM, CDR2 ANQGSEA, per germline.

This sequence joins TRBV6-1 and TRBJ1-3, with no clear D. V lost 1 base and J lost 4, with 8 bases in between. This CDR3 comprises 14 residues. The germline CDR1 and CDR2 sequences are MNHNS and SASEGT. The CDR3: CASSEVWQGNTIYF. CDR3 coding DNA: TGTGCCAGCAGTGAAGTATGGCAGGGAAACACCATATATTTT.

This chain joins TRBV15 and TRBJ1-1; TRBD1 aligns across 9 bases. V lost 2 bases, J lost 5 bases, and 9 bases stayed unmatched. Germline CDR1 is LNHNV and CDR2 is YYDKDF (reference sequence). This CDR3 comprises 16 residues. The chain's CDR3 is CATSRLPGQGFTEAFF. The CDR3, as DNA: TGTGCCACCAGCAGACTTCCAGGACAGGGGTTTACTGAAGCTTTCTTT. The full variable domain, in which reference TRBV15 and TRBJ1-1 provide the parts outside the CDR3, is DAMVIQNPRYQVTQFGKPVTLSCSQTLNHNVMYWYQQKSSQAPKLLFHYYDKDFNNEADTPDNFQSRRPNTSFCFLDIRSPGLGDTAMYLCATSRLPGQGFTEAFFGQGTRLTVV.

The rearrangement links TRBV5-3 to TRBJ1-2, with 9 bases matching TRBD1. TRBV5-3 is an open reading frame, and its role is uncertain. The V and J ends lost 4 bases and 0 bases, in that order; junction bases with no gene match: 4. The CDR3 loop spans 15 amino acids. In DNA, the CDR3 is TGTGCCAGAAGCGGGCGGGACAGGGCTAACTATGGCTACACCTTC. Residues: CARSGRDRANYGYTF.

The chain uses TRBV10-3 and TRBJ2-7; 10 positions agree with TRBD2. The CDR3 spans 13 residues. After removal of 4 bases from V and 6 bases from J, the junction contained 3 bases not matched to a gene. Germline loops: CDR1 ENHRY, CDR2 SYGVKD. DNA for the CDR3: TGTGCCATCAGTGGCGTAGCGGGGGGCGAGCAGTACTTC. This gives the protein CAISGVAGGEQYF.

Only a few counts were recorded for this clone. CDR3 region: CASSPNEGTDTQYF. CDR3 sequence (DNA): TGTGCCAGCTCCCCCAACGAGGGCACAGATACGCAGTATTTT. The J gene is TRBJ2-3, the V gene TRBV18, with D unresolved. The germline gives CDR1 KGHSH, CDR2 LQKENI. The CDR3 is 14 residues long. V lost 6 bases to trimming and J lost 1 base, with 11 bases between them.

The chain has TRBV4-1 and TRBJ1-1; the D gene is possibly TRBD1 (6 bases). The germline V and J ends were trimmed by 3 bases and 1 base, with 12 bases remaining between them. In germline, CDR1 is MGHRA, CDR2 YSYEKL. The CDR3 has 15 residues. The CDR3 here is CASSHPGQQNTEAFF. The CDR3 DNA follows: TGCGCCAGCAGCCACCCAGGACAGCAGAACACTGAAGCTTTCTTT.

The gene calls are TRBV7-2 and TRBJ1-5; 8 bases map to TRBD1. This CDR3 comprises 16 residues. CDR1 is SGHTA, CDR2 FQGNSA, per germline. The J segment lost 6 bases and the V segment lost 4 bases, leaving 11 bases of the junction unmatched. CDR3 in DNA: TGTGCCAGCAGCTCGTTAGGACAGGGTAGGGGTCAGCCCCAGCATTTT. Translated, it gives CASSSLGQGRGQPQHF.

The chain joins TRBV4-3 to TRBJ1-1, with D hard to call. In germline, CDR1 is LGHNA, CDR2 YSLEER. The CDR3 has 15 amino acids. V was clipped by 4 bases and J by 1 base, with 13 bases between them. As DNA, the CDR3 is TGCGCCAGCAGCCTTCTCGGCGGCAAGAACACTGAAGCTTTCTTT. Encoded protein: CASSLLGGKNTEAFF.

The rearrangement uses TRBV21-1 and TRBJ1-1. TRBV21-1 is assigned pseudogene status. This CDR3 is 16 amino acids long. CDR3 region: CASSVLLDRENTEAFF. DNA of the CDR3: TGTGCCAGCAGCGTTCTTCTAGACCGAGAGAACACTGAAGCTTTCTTT.

This clone showed up just a few times. The chain combines TRBV4-3 with TRBJ1-2; 7 bases line up with TRBD1. J gave up 4 bases and V 4 bases, and 15 bases lay outside the gene matches. Germline V gene lookup returns CDR1 LGHNA and CDR2 YSLEER. The CDR3 is made up of 17 amino acids. The CDR3, as DNA: TGCGCCAGCAGCCTTACAAGGGACAGCTTGTCCTTCTATGGCTACACCTTC. It yields the protein CASSLTRDSLSFYGYTF.

The table lists this clone with many counts. The CDR3 reads CASSEEGARNQPQHF. The CDR3 nucleotides are TGTGCCAGCAGTGAAGAGGGGGCGCGCAATCAGCCCCAGCATTTT. This chain connects TRBV6-1 to TRBJ1-5; TRBD1 matches 7 bases. This CDR3 contains 15 residues. Germline V lookup: CDR1 MNHNS, CDR2 SASEGT. Losses at the gene ends were 1 base for V and 2 bases for J; bases not matched to a gene: 2.

The chain recombines TRBV30 with TRBJ2-1; 9 nucleotides agree with TRBD2. CDR3 length: 14 residues. Germline V gene sequence: CDR1 GTSNPN, CDR2 SVGIG (reference sequence). Germline trimming cut 4 bases from V and 8 bases from J; bases unmatched to any gene: 9. This chain's CDR3 is CAWTSGVAPDEQFF. Written as DNA, the CDR3 is TGTGCCTGGACTAGCGGGGTGGCGCCCGATGAGCAGTTCTTC.

This clone was observed a handful of times. This chain joins TRBV30 and TRBJ1-5; maybe TRBD1 (5 bases). The germline gives CDR1 GTSNPN, CDR2 SVGIG (reference sequence). Trimming shortened V by 0 bases and J by 0 bases, and 15 bases separated the two germline ends. The CDR3 sequence is 17 residues long. As DNA, the CDR3 is TGTGCCTGGAGTGTGGGCTTGGGTAGGGGTAGCAATCAGCCCCAGCATTTT. It encodes CAWSVGLGRGSNQPQHF. Variable domain in full (rest from reference TRBV30 and TRBJ1-5): SQTIHQWPATLVQPVGSPLSLECTVEGTSNPNLYWYRQAAGRGLQLLFYSVGIGQISSEVPQNLSASRPQDRQFILSSKKLLLSDSGFYLCAWSVGLGRGSNQPQHFGDGTRLSIL.